One and the same sample provided the 14 T cell receptor beta chains below, sequenced in a study of T-cell memory formation after mild COVID-19. From the 5' RACE reads, TCRdb called clonotypes with MiXCR, one entry per CDR3 protein. The repertoire consists of 100,000 to 130,000 distinct CDR3 sequences, with over 15% occurring once and the leading ten covering roughly 6%. The sample comprised PBMCs or a T cell subset sorted from them (not recorded which). These receptor sequences come from a man aged 18-30 years who had mild COVID-19 (a few samples of this study predate the infection). Cell type and time point are not known.

This rearrangement joins TRBV18 to TRBJ1-1; D is undetermined. CDR3 size: 11 residues. V was cut by 3 bases and J by 5 bases, with 4 bases left in between. Germline V gives CDR1 KGHSH, CDR2 LQKENI. The CDR3 DNA is TGTGCCAGCTCACCGAGGACTGAAGCTTTCTTT. Encoded protein: CASSPRTEAFF.

The CDR3 region has the DNA TGCAGTGCCGGACTAGCACCGACAGATACGCAGTATTTT. As protein: CSAGLAPTDTQYF. The V and J genes are TRBV20-1 and TRBJ2-3, with 8 bases aligning to TRBD2. This CDR3 spans 13 amino acids. V shed 6 bases, J shed 3 bases, and the junction held 5 bases outside the gene matches. Germline CDR1 DFQATT, CDR2 SNEGSKA (reference sequence).

This clonotype was seen more than once but under ten times. At one end, the junction sequence differs from germline, possibly due to a read error. CDR3 protein: CASSVGQGTQYF. CDR3 DNA sequence: TGTGCCAGCAGCGTGGGGCAAGGGACCCAGTACTTC. The chain joins TRBV7-2 to TRBJ2-5, with a tentative D call TRBD1 (5 bases). The CDR3 totals 12 residues. CDR1 SGHTA and CDR2 FQGNSA come from the germline V gene.

This clonotype was counted only a few times. The J gene is TRBJ2-3, the V gene TRBV7-2; 7 bases fit TRBD1. The CDR3 covers 15 residues. CDR1 is SGHTA, CDR2 FQGNSA, per germline. The trim removed 5 bases at V and 0 bases at J, leaving 5 bases unmatched. DNA of the CDR3: TGTGCCAGCAGCCAGGGACAGACTAGCACAGATACGCAGTATTTT. Translation gives CASSQGQTSTDTQYF.

The V and J genes are TRBV27 and TRBJ1-5, with D possibly matching TRBD1 (6 bases). V lost 3 bases, J lost 6 bases, and 12 bases lay in between. CDR3 length: 14 amino acids. The germline CDR1 and CDR2 sequences are MNHEY and SMNVEV (reference sequence). CDR3 amino acids: CASSLEGEGQPQHF. The CDR3 nucleotides read TGTGCCAGCAGTTTGGAGGGGGAGGGTCAGCCCCAGCATTTT.

This clonotype was detected only a few times. The chain is built from TRBV25-1 and TRBJ2-5; D is unresolved. The V and J ends lost 1 base and 3 bases respectively, with 6 bases between them. The CDR3 spans 13 residues. CDR1 MGHDK and CDR2 SYGVNS come from the germline V gene. CDR3 loop: CASSEWQEETQYF. The DNA for the CDR3 is TGTGCCAGCAGTGAATGGCAGGAAGAGACCCAGTACTTC.

This clonotype was counted only a few times. J is TRBJ2-2 and V is TRBV2; D call uncertain. Trimming shortened V by 7 bases and J by 4 bases, and 13 bases separated the two germline ends. In germline, CDR1 is SNHLY, CDR2 FYNNEI. CDR3 length: 14 residues. The CDR3 sequence: CASTPGRGTGELFF. CDR3 DNA: TGTGCCAGCACCCCCGGGCGCGGCACCGGGGAGCTGTTTTTT.

This clonotype showed up just a few times. The V call is TRBV7-6, the J call TRBJ2-3; weak D call: TRBD2 (6 bases). Looked up from germline, CDR1 is SGHVS and CDR2 is FNYEAQ. This CDR3 is built from 19 residues. Trimming took off 4 bases at V and 3 bases at J, with 26 bases between the two ends. CDR3 protein: CASSSPPGGNLLGTDTQYF. Here the CDR3 DNA reads TGTGCCAGCAGCTCTCCCCCCGGGGGTAACCTTCTAGGGACAGATACGCAGTATTTT. The full variable domain, in which reference TRBV7-6 and TRBJ2-3 provide the parts outside the CDR3, is GAGVSQSPRYKVTKRGQDVALRCDPISGHVSLYWYRQALGQGPEFLTYFNYEAQQDKSGLPNDRFSAERPEGSISTLTIQRTEQRDSAMYRCASSSPPGGNLLGTDTQYFGPGTRLTVL.

Ten or more counts support this clonotype. The chain couples TRBV4-2 to TRBJ2-5; D might be TRBD1 or TRBD2, each matching 5 bases. Germline V CDR1 and CDR2: LGHNA, YNFKEQ. With 3 bases removed from V and 3 bases from J, the gap between germline ends came to 11 bases. This CDR3 spans 14 amino acids. CDR3 region: CASSQGDAEETQYF. As DNA, the CDR3 is TGTGCCAGCAGCCAGGGGGACGCGGAAGAGACCCAGTACTTC.

The chain couples TRBV11-2 to TRBJ1-1, with unresolved D. The CDR3 spans 14 residues. V was pared by 6 bases and J by 2 bases, with 13 bases between. Germline V lookup: CDR1 SGHAT, CDR2 FQNNGV. The CDR3 loop reads CASRVDYANTEAFF. CDR3 coding DNA: TGTGCCAGCAGGGTCGATTACGCAAACACTGAAGCTTTCTTT.

The V and J genes are TRBV7-2 and TRBJ2-1; the match to TRBD2 covers 9 bases. V lost 3 bases and J lost 4; bases outside the gene matches: 4. The CDR3 sequence is 15 residues long. Per germline, CDR1 SGHTA and CDR2 FQGNSA. The CDR3 nucleotides are TGTGCCAGCAGCTTTAGCGGGGGACCTTACAATGAGCAGTTCTTC. It encodes CASSFSGGPYNEQFF.

This clonotype was seen a handful of times. The J gene is TRBJ2-5, the V gene TRBV7-9; no clear D. The CDR3 length is 13 residues. CDR1 and CDR2 from the germline V gene are SEHNR and FQNEAQ (reference sequence). Trimming stripped 0 bases from V and 5 bases from J, with 7 bases between. As DNA, the CDR3 is TGTGCCAGCAGCTTAGCAGCGACGGAGACCCAGTACTTC. Protein product: CASSLAATETQYF.

This clonotype came up a few times. The chain employs TRBV5-1 and TRBJ1-1, with 8 bases that match TRBD1. This CDR3 is 13 amino acids long. Germline lookup yields CDR1 SGHRS and CDR2 YFSETQ. V shed 4 bases and J 6 bases; nucleotides not matched to a gene: 5. The CDR3 DNA reads TGCGCCAGCAGCCCACAGGGGGATTCTGAAGCTTTCTTT. It encodes CASSPQGDSEAFF.

This clonotype was seen only a few times. The chain has TRBV12-3 or TRBV12-4 and TRBJ2-5; D ambiguous. Trimming pared 6 bases from V and 5 bases from J, leaving 13 bases between. The CDR3 is made up of 13 amino acids. The CDR3 protein is CASRSSEGETQYF. The CDR3 DNA reads as TGTGCCAGCAGGTCGTCCGAAGGGGAGACCCAGTACTTC.